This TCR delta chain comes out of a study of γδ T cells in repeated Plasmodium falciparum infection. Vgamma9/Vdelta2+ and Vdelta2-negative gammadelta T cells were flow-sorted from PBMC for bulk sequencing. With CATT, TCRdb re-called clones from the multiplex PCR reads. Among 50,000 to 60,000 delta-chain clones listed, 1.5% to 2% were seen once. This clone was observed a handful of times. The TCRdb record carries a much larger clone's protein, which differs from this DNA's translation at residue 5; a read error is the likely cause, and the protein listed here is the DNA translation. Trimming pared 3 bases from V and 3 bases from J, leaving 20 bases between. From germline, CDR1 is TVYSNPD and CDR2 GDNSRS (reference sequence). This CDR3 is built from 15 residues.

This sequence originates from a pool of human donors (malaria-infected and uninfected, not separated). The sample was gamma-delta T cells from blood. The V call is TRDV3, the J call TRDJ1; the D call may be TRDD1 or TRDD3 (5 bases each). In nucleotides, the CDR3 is TGTGCCTTCCCGACCCGGCGGATAGTCGCCGATAAACTCATCTTT. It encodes CAFPTRRIVADKLIF.